This is a list of T cell receptor beta chains from one sample in a study of OX40 agonist ivuxolimab in advanced cancers. Here immunoSEQ multiplex PCR was the method, and the copy in TCRdb shows in-frame clones only, minus some. Of roughly 22,000 clones in the sample, roughly nine tenths were seen once. Sequencing was performed on CD4+ or CD8+ T cells sorted from blood, taken in a trial of the OX40 agonist ivuxolimab. These receptors were collected from an adult with an advanced solid tumor such as melanoma, head and neck, liver or kidney cancer. The CDR3 runs from the conserved cysteine through the conserved F or W. D genes are given only for firm matches. The size of a clone is reported for some rows only, either as once, few or many, or as a class for expanded clones.

D,J,size,V,CDR3,DNA
.,TRBJ1-1,.,TRBV30,CAWSPSGLQAFF,TGTGCCTGGAGCCCATCGGGCCTTCAAGCTTTCTTT
.,TRBJ1-3,.,TRBV7-8,CASSLAGRPGPGNTIYF,TGTGCCAGCAGCTTAGCGGGGAGGCCAGGGCCTGGAAACACCATATATTTT
.,TRBJ1-5,.,TRBV27,CASRVEGQPQHF,TGTGCCAGCAGAGTAGAGGGACAGCCCCAGCATTTT
TRBD1,TRBJ2-1,.,TRBV5-6,CASSFGDRAYNEQFF,TGTGCCAGCAGCTTTGGGGACAGAGCCTACAATGAGCAGTTCTTC
TRBD2,TRBJ2-7,medium-sized,TRBV27,CASKSSGTSPYEQYF,TGTGCCAGCAAGAGCTCCGGGACTAGCCCTTACGAGCAGTACTTC
TRBD1,TRBJ2-7,once,TRBV7-9,CASSFQGQGAFSYEQYF,TGTGCCAGCAGCTTTCAGGGACAGGGGGCCTTCTCCTACGAGCAGTACTTC
.,TRBJ2-2,.,TRBV27,CASSLTSPAGELFF,TGTGCCAGCAGTTTAACTAGTCCGGCCGGGGAGCTGTTTTTT
TRBD1,TRBJ1-5,.,TRBV18,CASSPGQGDGNQPQHF,TGTGCCAGCTCACCAGGTCAGGGGGATGGCAATCAGCCCCAGCATTTT
.,TRBJ1-4,.,TRBV4-3,CASSPLPYATNEKLFF,TGCGCCAGCAGCCCACTCCCTTATGCAACTAATGAAAAACTGTTTTTT
TRBD1,TRBJ1-2,.,TRBV7-9,CASSSDYRGGGYTF,TGTGCCAGCAGCTCCGACTACAGGGGGGGCGGCTACACCTTC
TRBD2,TRBJ2-7,once,TRBV11-2,CASSFSSSGSYEQYF,TGTGCCAGCAGCTTTTCGTCTAGCGGGAGCTACGAGCAGTACTTC
.,TRBJ1-5,.,TRBV4-1,CASSQENPQPQHF,TGCGCCAGCAGCCAAGAAAACCCTCAGCCCCAGCATTTT
.,TRBJ1-5,.,TRBV10-2,CASSEVLYQPQHF,TGCGCCAGCAGTGAGGTCCTGTATCAGCCCCAGCATTTT
TRBD2,TRBJ2-7,once,TRBV7-6,CASSPGTSSYEQYF,TGTGCCAGCAGCCCCGGGACTAGCAGCTACGAGCAGTACTTC
.,TRBJ2-1,.,TRBV13,CASSLNRGSSYNEQFF,TGTGCCAGCAGCTTAAATCGGGGTAGCTCCTACAATGAGCAGTTCTTC
TRBD2,TRBJ2-1,.,TRBV5-1,CASTGLVNSYNEQFF,TGCGCCAGCACCGGACTAGTCAACTCCTACAATGAGCAGTTCTTC
.,TRBJ2-1,.,TRBV28,CASSPTWNEQFF,TGTGCCAGCAGTCCAACCTGGAATGAGCAGTTCTTC
TRBD1,TRBJ2-7,.,TRBV7-9,CASSLWTGGAYEQYF,TGTGCCAGCAGCTTATGGACAGGAGGAGCCTACGAGCAGTACTTC
.,TRBJ2-3,.,TRBV11-2,CASSLDREVPDTQYF,TGTGCCAGCAGCTTAGATCGGGAAGTTCCAGATACGCAGTATTTT
.,TRBJ2-7,medium-sized,TRBV19,CASSIGHSYEQYF,TGTGCCAGTAGTATAGGACATTCCTACGAGCAGTACTTC
.,TRBJ2-2,few,TRBV9,CASSNENGELFF,TGTGCCAGCAGCAACGAAAACGGGGAGCTGTTTTTT
.,TRBJ2-3,.,TRBV9,CASSVFPMSTDTQYF,TGTGCCAGCAGCGTATTTCCGATGTCCACAGATACGCAGTATTTT
.,TRBJ1-5,few,TRBV28,CASSLVAGGNQPQHF,TGTGCCAGCAGTTTAGTGGCCGGGGGCAATCAGCCCCAGCATTTT
.,TRBJ2-4,.,TRBV2,CASRGLVEFVQYF,TGTGCCAGCAGAGGTTTGGTGGAGTTCGTGCAGTACTTC
.,TRBJ2-7,.,TRBV7-6,CASSFRQAYEQYF,TGTGCCAGCAGCTTTCGACAGGCCTACGAGCAGTACTTC
TRBD2,TRBJ2-7,.,TRBV7-6,CASRVAGGPVHEQYF,TGTGCCAGCAGGGTAGCGGGAGGGCCCGTCCACGAGCAGTACTTC
.,TRBJ2-7,once,TRBV7-6,CASSQGSYEQYF,TGTGCCAGCAGCCAGGGCAGCTACGAGCAGTACTTC
.,TRBJ1-2,.,TRBV6-6,CASSYSNRVGYGYTF,TGTGCCAGCAGTTACTCGAACAGGGTGGGCTATGGCTACACCTTC
.,TRBJ2-3,.,TRBV10-1,CASSENGLTDTQYF,TGCGCCAGCAGTGAGAACGGGTTGACAGATACGCAGTATTTT
TRBD1,TRBJ2-7,.,TRBV5-4,CASSALGTGSYEQYF,TGTGCCAGCAGCGCCCTCGGGACAGGCTCCTACGAGCAGTACTTC
.,TRBJ1-2,.,TRBV9,CASSDRDRNYGYTF,TGTGCCAGCAGCGACAGGGACCGGAACTATGGCTACACCTTC
.,TRBJ2-2,.,TRBV7-9,CASSLGPVTGELFF,TGTGCCAGCAGCTTAGGTCCAGTTACCGGGGAGCTGTTTTTT
TRBD2,TRBJ2-7,once,TRBV19,CASRGTSGSRYEQYF,TGTGCCAGTAGAGGGACTAGCGGGAGTCGGTACGAGCAGTACTTC
.,TRBJ1-1,.,TRBV18,CASLNRQKAEAFF,TGTGCCAGCCTTAACCGACAGAAGGCGGAAGCTTTCTTT
.,TRBJ2-5,.,TRBV7-6,CASSLELRTNQETQYF,TGTGCCAGCAGCTTAGAACTGCGGACAAACCAAGAGACCCAGTACTTC
.,TRBJ1-1,few,TRBV13,CASSLVGTTEAFF,TGTGCCAGCAGCTTAGTGGGGACCACTGAAGCTTTCTTT
.,TRBJ2-1,.,TRBV27,CASSLGGRREDEQFF,TGTGCCAGCAGTTTAGGGGGAAGGAGGGAGGATGAGCAGTTCTTC
.,TRBJ1-5,.,TRBV5-8,CASSLGQPQHF,TGTGCCAGCAGCCTGGGGCAGCCCCAGCATTTT
.,TRBJ2-7,.,TRBV4-1,CASSQESEGYEQYF,TGCGCCAGCAGCCAAGAAAGCGAGGGTTACGAGCAGTACTTC
.,TRBJ2-2,medium-sized,TRBV9,CASSSPSGGENGELFF,TGTGCCAGCTCCTCCCCCTCGGGTGGGGAAAACGGGGAGCTGTTTTTT
.,TRBJ2-5,.,TRBV9,CASSDPGTGEETQYF,TGTGCCAGCAGCGATCCCGGGACGGGGGAAGAGACCCAGTACTTC
TRBD1,TRBJ1-2,.,TRBV14,CASSSRDREVNGYTF,TGTGCCAGCAGCTCTCGGGACAGGGAAGTAAATGGCTACACCTTC
.,TRBJ2-7,.,TRBV7-6,CASSLGGTAYEQYF,TGTGCCAGCAGCTTAGGCGGGACAGCCTACGAGCAGTACTTC
.,TRBJ1-1,once,TRBV28,CASSLRVGIITEAFF,TGTGCCAGCAGTTTGCGAGTAGGGATCATCACTGAAGCTTTCTTT
TRBD1,TRBJ1-1,.,TRBV29-1,CSGSDREDVTEAFF,TGCAGCGGATCGGACAGGGAGGACGTCACTGAAGCTTTCTTT